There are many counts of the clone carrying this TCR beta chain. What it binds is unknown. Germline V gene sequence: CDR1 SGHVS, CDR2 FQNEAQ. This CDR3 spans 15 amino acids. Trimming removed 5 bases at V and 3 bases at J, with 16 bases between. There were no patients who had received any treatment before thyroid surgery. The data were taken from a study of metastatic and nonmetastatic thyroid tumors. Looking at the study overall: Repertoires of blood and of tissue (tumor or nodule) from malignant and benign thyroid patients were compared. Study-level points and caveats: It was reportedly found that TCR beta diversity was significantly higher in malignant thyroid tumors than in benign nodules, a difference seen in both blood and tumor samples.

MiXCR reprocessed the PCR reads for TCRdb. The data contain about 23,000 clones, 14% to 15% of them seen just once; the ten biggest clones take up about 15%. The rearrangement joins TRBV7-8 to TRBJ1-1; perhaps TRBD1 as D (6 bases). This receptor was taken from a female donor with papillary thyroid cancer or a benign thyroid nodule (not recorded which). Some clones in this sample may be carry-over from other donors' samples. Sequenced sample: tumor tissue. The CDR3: CASSPSTGRDTEAFF. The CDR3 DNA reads TGTGCCAGCAGCCCGTCAACAGGGAGGGACACTGAAGCTTTCTTT.